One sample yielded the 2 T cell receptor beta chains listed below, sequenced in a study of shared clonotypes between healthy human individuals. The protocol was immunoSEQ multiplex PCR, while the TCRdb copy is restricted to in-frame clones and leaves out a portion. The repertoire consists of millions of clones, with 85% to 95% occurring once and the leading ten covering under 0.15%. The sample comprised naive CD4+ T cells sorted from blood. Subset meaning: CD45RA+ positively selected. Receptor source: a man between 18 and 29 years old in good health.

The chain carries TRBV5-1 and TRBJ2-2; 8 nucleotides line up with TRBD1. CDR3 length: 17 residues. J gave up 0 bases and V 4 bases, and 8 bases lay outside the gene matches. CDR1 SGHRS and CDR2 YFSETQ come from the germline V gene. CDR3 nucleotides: TGCGCCAGCAGCCCCAGGTCGGACAGGGCGAACACCGGGGAGCTGTTTTTT. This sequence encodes CASSPRSDRANTGELFF.

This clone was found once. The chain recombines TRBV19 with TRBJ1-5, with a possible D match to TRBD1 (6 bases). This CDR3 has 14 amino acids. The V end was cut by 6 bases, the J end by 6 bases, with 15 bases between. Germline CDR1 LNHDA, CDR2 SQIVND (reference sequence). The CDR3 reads CASRPGADGQPQHF. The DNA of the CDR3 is TGTGCCAGTAGGCCGGGGGCGGATGGTCAGCCCCAGCATTTT.